This T cell receptor (beta chain) originates from a study of blood T cells in healthy people across ages. Across the study: There was about one barcoded beta molecule captured by template switching per two T cells.

There were healthy Caucasian individuals from Russia, aged roughly 6 to 95, serving as donors. Per-sample PBMC isolation yielded at least 6 million cells. The CDR3 has 14 residues. CDR1 is DFQATT and CDR2 is SNEGSKA in the germline V gene (reference sequence). Sample-barcoded 5' priming and a J-beta primer mix drove a second PCR of about 7 to 11 cycles. Researchers report that a template-switch adaptor with 12 random nucleotides tagged each cDNA molecule. TCRdb reanalysed the 5' RACE reads using MiXCR and keeps one entry per CDR3 protein. The data show roughly 2 million distinct CDR3 sequences, 49% seen once.

The chain links TRBV20-1 to TRBJ2-7; no definite D call. The J call may be mistaken, given a closer DNA end match to TRBJ2-5. The sample consisted of blood. This TCR was recovered from a woman in her thirties or forties in good health. CDR3 sequence: CSARVVRLLGTQYF. The CDR3 DNA reads TGCAGTGCTAGAGTAGTACGCCTTCTCGGGACCCAGTACTTC.